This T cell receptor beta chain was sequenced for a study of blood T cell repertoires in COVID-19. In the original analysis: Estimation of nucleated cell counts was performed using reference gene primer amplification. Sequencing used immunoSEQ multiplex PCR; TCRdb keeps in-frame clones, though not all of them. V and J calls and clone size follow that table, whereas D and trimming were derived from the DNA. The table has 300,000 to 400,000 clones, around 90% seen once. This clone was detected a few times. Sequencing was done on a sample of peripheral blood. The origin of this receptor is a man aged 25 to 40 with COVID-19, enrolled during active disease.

CDR3 residues: CASSPSSGDSYEQYF. The CDR3 DNA follows: TGTGCCAGCAGTCCCTCTTCGGGAGACTCCTACGAGCAGTACTTC. The V call is TRBV27, the J call TRBJ2-7, with D possibly matching TRBD2 (6 bases). V was shortened by 5 bases and J by 0 bases, with 14 bases between the two germline ends. This CDR3 spans 15 amino acids. Germline lookup yields CDR1 MNHEY and CDR2 SMNVEV (reference sequence).